This T cell receptor (beta chain) was identified during a study of T cell responses to AZD1222 COVID-19 vaccine. As for the study in general: Pooling was applied to second doses at about 4 or about 12 weeks. Overall study findings and caveats: At study baseline, merely roughly 6 AZD1222 recipients were seropositive. Donors, mostly white British, included more females; clonal diversity was possibly underestimated. Reports say nearly half of spike-specific TCRs go after unmutated variant regions.

Turning to this clone: The antigen remains undetermined.

The ends were cut back, 6 bases at V and 1 base at J, with 10 bases in the middle. Germline V CDR1 and CDR2: SGHTA, FQGNSA. The CDR3 is made up of 13 amino acids. Here immunoSEQ multiplex PCR was the method, and the copy in TCRdb shows in-frame clones only, minus some. The sample gives about 120,000 clones, roughly 90% of which show up once; about 14% is in the top ten. The rearrangement uses TRBV7-2 and TRBJ2-7; TRBD1 is a possible D gene (6 bases). The sequencing used peripheral blood, collected on day 0 of AZD1222 vaccination. The receptor was derived from an adult in good health. The CDR3 sequence is CASRPQGSYEQYF. CDR3 sequence (DNA): TGTGCCAGCAGGCCACAGGGTTCCTACGAGCAGTACTTC.